This section outlines one TCR beta chain sequence together with its context. Germline values: CDR1 GTSNPN, CDR2 SVGIG (reference sequence). CDR3 length equals 17 residues. V was pared by 2 bases and J by 4 bases, with 10 bases of the junction left unmatched. This record belongs to a study of blood T cell repertoires in COVID-19. Produced via immunoSEQ multiplex PCR; TCRdb's table is partial and in-frame only. The sample consists of a few hundred thousand clones, 70% to 90% of them appearing once. The rearrangement uses TRBV30 and TRBJ1-6; the match to TRBD1 covers 8 bases. This receptor was identified in an older woman who had recovered from COVID-19. The sequencing sample was made of PBMCs or T cells enriched from blood (not recorded which). DNA of the CDR3: TGTGCCTGGAGTCTTAGCAGGGGGCTTCAATATAATTCACCCCTCCACTTT. Its translation is CAWSLSRGLQYNSPLHF.